A single sample is the source of the 21 T cell receptor beta chains below, sequenced in a study of cytomegalovirus exposure and HLA in healthy donors. The PCR used 60 Vbeta and 13 Jbeta primers. Repertoires were generated with immunoSEQ multiplex PCR, while TCRdb's copy carries only in-frame clones and drops some. Of about 160,000 clones listed, roughly 83% were seen once; the top ten hold under 2%. Sequenced sample: PBMCs. These receptors were collected from a woman aged 18-30 years in good health and CMV-seronegative.

The CDR3 nucleotides are TGCGCCAGCAGCCAAGAGGCCCCGCCACCGTCCTACGAGCAGTACTTC. This gives the protein CASSQEAPPPSYEQYF. The V and J genes are TRBV4-1 and TRBJ2-7; D is ambiguous. Germline V gene lookup returns CDR1 MGHRA and CDR2 YSYEKL. Trimming pared 0 bases from V and 1 base from J, leaving 13 bases between. The CDR3 has 16 amino acids.

The V call is TRBV6-4, the J call TRBJ2-1; the match to TRBD2 covers 10 bases. Germline CDR1 MRHNA, CDR2 SNTAGT. V was clipped by 0 bases and J by 9 bases; unmatched bases: 5. The CDR3 consists of 15 residues. The CDR3 coding sequence is TGTGCCAGCAGTGACTCATATAGCGGGGGGTCTGAGCAGTTCTTC. Protein product: CASSDSYSGGSEQFF.

The chain carries TRBV6-5 and TRBJ1-2, with D possibly TRBD1 on 5 matching bases. Germline V gives CDR1 MNHEY, CDR2 SVGAGI. V was shortened by 5 bases and J by 0 bases, with 7 bases between the two germline ends. This CDR3 is 13 amino acids long. The CDR3 loop reads CASSPTANYGYTF. DNA of the CDR3: TGTGCCAGCAGTCCGACAGCTAACTATGGCTACACCTTC.

There are a few counts of this clone. The V gene is TRBV6-5, the J gene TRBJ1-4; TRBD1 matches 9 bases. From germline, CDR1 is MNHEY and CDR2 SVGAGI. V lost 5 bases and J lost 6; bases outside the gene matches: 1. This CDR3 comprises 13 residues. In DNA form, the CDR3 reads TGTGCCAGCAGTCGGGACAGGGATGAAAAACTGTTTTTT. Protein sequence: CASSRDRDEKLFF.

The genes are TRBV5-1 and TRBJ2-5; perhaps TRBD2 as D (6 bases). Germline V gene sequence: CDR1 SGHRS, CDR2 YFSETQ. V lost 2 bases and J 5 bases, leaving 13 bases between the germline ends. The CDR3 runs 14 residues. This CDR3 is CASSFDGAGETQYF. Here the CDR3 DNA reads TGCGCCAGCAGCTTCGATGGGGCGGGGGAGACCCAGTACTTC.

This chain connects TRBV28 to TRBJ1-2; the D is unclear. V was clipped by 3 bases and J by 4 bases, with 15 bases between them. CDR3 length equals 15 residues. Germline CDR1 is MDHEN and CDR2 is SYDVKM. The CDR3 DNA reads as TGTGCCAGCAGTTTGCCCCATGGCTCTGGCTATGGCTACACCTTC. As protein: CASSLPHGSGYGYTF.

The CDR3 DNA reads TGTGCCAGCAGCTACGGGAATTTGGGGACCCAGTACTTC. Translation gives CASSYGNLGTQYF. The chain couples TRBV7-8 to TRBJ2-5, with a tentative D call TRBD2 (5 bases). V lost 4 bases to trimming and J lost 7 bases, with 13 bases between them. Germline V gene lookup returns CDR1 SGHVS and CDR2 FQNEAQ. This CDR3 has 13 residues.

V gene TRBV27 combines with J gene TRBJ1-2, with 9 bases aligning to TRBD1. V was pared by 8 bases and J by 1 base, with 8 bases of the junction left unmatched. This CDR3 is built from 15 residues. Per the germline V gene, CDR1 is MNHEY and CDR2 is SMNVEV (reference sequence). DNA of the CDR3: TGTGCCAGCCGAGGCGTGGGACAGGGTAACTATGGCTACACCTTC. This translates into CASRGVGQGNYGYTF.

A word on this clone: The junction and the germline gene differ at one end; a read error may be behind it. The rearrangement links TRBV5-1 to TRBJ1-4, with D perhaps TRBD1 (5 bases). Looked up from germline, CDR1 is SGHRS and CDR2 is YFSETQ. The CDR3 contains 15 residues. CDR3 protein: CANSLGGGNGEKLFF. The CDR3 DNA reads as TGCGCCAACAGCTTGGGGGGGGGAAATGGTGAAAAACTGTTTTTT.

The chain joins TRBV28 to TRBJ1-5, with D uncertain. V lost 3 bases and J lost 6, with 9 bases in between. Germline V lookup: CDR1 MDHEN, CDR2 SYDVKM. The CDR3 covers 13 residues. The CDR3, as DNA: TGTGCCAGCAGTTTGTCAGCGGGTCAGCCCCAGCATTTT. It translates to CASSLSAGQPQHF.

CDR3 in amino acids: CASSEREAYEQYF. The CDR3 nucleotides are TGTGCCAGCAGTGAGAGAGAAGCCTACGAGCAGTACTTC. The J gene is TRBJ2-7, the V gene TRBV6-1; no clear D gene. Germline values: CDR1 MNHNS, CDR2 SASEGT. The CDR3 covers 13 residues. Trimming removed 3 bases at V and 2 bases at J, with 8 bases between.

The V call is TRBV4-1, the J call TRBJ2-1; D unclear. V was cut by 3 bases and J by 6 bases, with 12 bases left in between. Germline V gene lookup returns CDR1 MGHRA and CDR2 YSYEKL. The CDR3 loop spans 14 amino acids. CDR3 nucleotides: TGCGCCAGCAGCCACCCTCCGAGGTCCAATGAGCAGTTCTTC. This gives the protein CASSHPPRSNEQFF.

This clone appeared a few times. The V gene is TRBV18, the J gene TRBJ2-7; perhaps TRBD2 as D (6 bases). CDR1 KGHSH and CDR2 LQKENI come from the germline V gene. The CDR3 extends over 15 amino acids. Trimming took 2 bases from V and 0 from J, leaving 11 bases between them. The CDR3 region is CASSPVAGSSYEQYF. In nucleotides, the CDR3 is TGTGCCAGCTCACCAGTCGCGGGGAGCTCCTACGAGCAGTACTTC.

This clone was observed once. The V call is TRBV4-1, the J call TRBJ2-1, with 13 bases aligning to TRBD2. CDR1 and CDR2 from the germline V gene are MGHRA and YSYEKL. V lost 4 bases, J lost 8 bases, and 8 bases stayed unmatched. This CDR3 region has 16 residues. The CDR3 protein is CASSPLGLAGLDEQFF. CDR3 sequence (DNA): TGCGCCAGCAGCCCTCTGGGACTAGCGGGGCTCGATGAGCAGTTCTTC.

The chain employs TRBV15 and TRBJ2-7; D perhaps matches TRBD2 (6 bases). There are 17 residues in the CDR3. The V gene lost 5 bases and the J gene lost 5 bases, with 25 bases spanning the gap. Germline CDR1 is LNHNV and CDR2 is YYDKDF (reference sequence). CDR3 in DNA: TGTGCCACCAGCTTCGGGCGCCGACGGGGAGGACTTAACGAGCAGTACTTC. As protein: CATSFGRRRGGLNEQYF.

The chain carries TRBV7-3 and TRBJ1-1; 9 nucleotides match TRBD1. Trimming cost V 1 base and J 5 bases; bases outside gene matches: 5. Germline lookup yields CDR1 SGHTA and CDR2 FQGTGA. The CDR3 runs 15 residues. The CDR3 spells CASSLRGQGRTEAFF. CDR3 coding DNA: TGTGCCAGCAGCTTAAGGGGACAGGGAAGGACTGAAGCTTTCTTT.

V usage is TRBV5-1 and J usage is TRBJ2-7; 8 bases are shared with TRBD1. Per the germline V gene, CDR1 is SGHRS and CDR2 is YFSETQ. V was pared by 2 bases and J by 3 bases, with 4 bases of the junction left unmatched. CDR3 length: 14 residues. Here the CDR3 reads CASSLQGQGYEQYF. For the CDR3, the DNA is TGCGCCAGCAGCTTACAAGGACAGGGCTACGAGCAGTACTTC.

V usage is TRBV27 and J usage is TRBJ2-2; 8 bases are a match to TRBD2. The CDR3 sequence is 16 residues long. Germline-derived CDR1 and CDR2 are MNHEY and SMNVEV (reference sequence). The trim removed 5 bases at V and 1 base at J, leaving 6 bases unmatched. CDR3 coding DNA: TGTGCCAGCAGTGATCAGCGGGGGAGGAACACCGGGGAGCTGTTTTTT. Translating gives CASSDQRGRNTGELFF.

This clone was picked up a small number of times. The chain is built from TRBV19 and TRBJ2-7; D ambiguous. This CDR3 has 14 residues. Trimming shortened V by 0 bases and J by 3 bases, and 9 bases separated the two germline ends. Germline loops: CDR1 LNHDA, CDR2 SQIVND (reference sequence). CDR3 sequence: CASSIDLENYEQYF. CDR3 coding DNA: TGTGCCAGTAGTATAGATCTGGAGAACTACGAGCAGTACTTC.

This chain joins TRBV18 and TRBJ1-4; D perhaps matches TRBD1 (5 bases). CDR3 length equals 15 residues. Germline CDR1 and CDR2: KGHSH and LQKENI. Trimming took 3 bases from V and 8 from J, leaving 16 bases between them. CDR3 in amino acids: CASSPRGPAGEKLFF. The CDR3 region has the DNA TGTGCCAGCTCACCGCGGGGCCCGGCTGGAGAAAAACTGTTTTTT.

The V call is TRBV27, the J call TRBJ1-6, with 8 bases fitting TRBD1. V shed 2 bases, J shed 7 bases, and the junction held 4 bases outside the gene matches. The CDR3 runs to 15 residues. Looked up from germline, CDR1 is MNHEY and CDR2 is SMNVEV (reference sequence). The DNA of the CDR3 is TGTGCCAGCAGTTTAGAGGGACAGGTGAATTCACCCCTCCACTTT. Translated, it gives CASSLEGQVNSPLHF.